This T cell receptor (beta chain) was obtained from a study of blood T cell repertoires in COVID-19. This clone was observed once. How the authors handled the data: Counts of nucleated cells, estimated from reference gene primer amplification, were obtained. TCRdb's copy holds only in-frame clones and misses some; the assay was immunoSEQ multiplex PCR. From that table come the V and J calls and clone size; the DNA was used to work out D and trimming. The sample consists of 200,000 to 250,000 clones, 84% of them appearing once. This clonotype was obtained from a woman over 75 with COVID-19, enrolled during active disease. The material sequenced was peripheral blood.

CDR3 sequence: CASSFTTSEQYF. The CDR3 nucleotides read TGTGCCAGCAGCTTCACCACTAGCGAGCAGTACTTC. The chain recombines TRBV7-2 with TRBJ2-7; TRBD2 might be the D (5 bases). The CDR3 contains 12 residues. In germline, CDR1 is SGHTA, CDR2 FQGNSA. V dropped 3 bases and J dropped 6 bases, with 9 bases sitting between them.